The next 15 T cell receptor beta chains were all read from a single sample in a study of blood T cell repertoires in COVID-19. Data came from immunoSEQ multiplex PCR; TCRdb stores just in-frame clones and leaves some out. Of about 64,000 clones listed, 70% to 90% are singletons. The sample consisted of peripheral blood. These receptors all come from a man in his sixties or seventies with acute or convalescent COVID-19.

The rearrangement links TRBV19 to TRBJ1-2, with 9 bases identical to TRBD1. Trimming cost V 6 bases and J 4 bases; bases outside gene matches: 6. The CDR3 is 14 residues long. Germline V gene data show CDR1 as LNHDA and CDR2 as SQIVND (reference sequence). The DNA of the CDR3 is TGTGCCAGTAGCTGGGACAGGGCAAGCTATGGCTACACCTTC. This translates into CASSWDRASYGYTF.

In regard to this clone: Germline and junction disagree at one end, which may indicate a read error. The gene calls are TRBV5-8 and TRBJ1-2, with D unresolved. Looked up from germline, CDR1 is SGHTS and CDR2 is YDEGEE. This CDR3 comprises 12 residues. CDR3 sequence: CASSFGSRQLDF. CDR3 nucleotides: TGTGCCAGCAGCTTTGGTAGTCGTCAACTAGATTTC.

CDR3 DNA: TGTGCCAGCAGTCCCAGGGGTGGAAACACCATATATTTT. Translating it yields CASSPRGGNTIYF. The chain joins TRBV6-5 to TRBJ1-3, with D possibly being TRBD1 (6 bases). Trimming took off 5 bases at V and 3 bases at J, with 8 bases between the two ends. The CDR3 length is 13 residues. CDR1 and CDR2 (germline): MNHEY, SVGAGI.

The chain combines TRBV6-1 with TRBJ2-7; D gene ambiguous. The CDR3 is made up of 13 amino acids. V gave up 3 bases and J gave up 3 bases, with 9 bases separating them. The germline CDR1 and CDR2 sequences are MNHNS and SASEGT. The CDR3 nucleotides read TGTGCCAGCAGTGACCGACTTGGCTACGAGCAGTACTTC. Protein sequence: CASSDRLGYEQYF.

The chain links TRBV7-9 to TRBJ2-7, with 13 bases aligning to TRBD2. CDR1 SEHNR and CDR2 FQNEAQ come from the germline V gene (reference sequence). Trimming removed 4 bases from V and 3 bases from J; junction bases left unmatched: 3. This CDR3 spans 15 amino acids. CDR3 amino acids: CASSSGTSGIYEQYF. CDR3 coding DNA: TGTGCCAGCAGCTCTGGGACTAGCGGGATCTACGAGCAGTACTTC.

The chain has TRBV5-1 and TRBJ2-5; TRBD2 is a possible D gene (6 bases). The CDR3 length is 15 residues. V was pared by 0 bases and J by 7 bases, with 16 bases between. The germline CDR1 and CDR2 sequences are SGHRS and YFSETQ. The CDR3 DNA sequence: TGCGCCAGCAGCTTGGCCGCGGGGAACAGCGGGACCCAGTACTTC. Amino acids: CASSLAAGNSGTQYF.

The chain joins TRBV18 to TRBJ2-3; D remains unclear. The CDR3 sequence is 13 residues long. CDR1 is KGHSH, CDR2 LQKENI, per germline. Trimming removed 2 bases from V and 4 bases from J, with 7 bases in between. The CDR3 loop is CASSPISADTQYF. In DNA form, the CDR3 reads TGTGCCAGCTCACCAATATCTGCAGATACGCAGTATTTT.

The table lists this clone with a count of one. V is TRBV5-1 and J is TRBJ1-4; tentatively, D is TRBD1 (5 bases). The V and J ends lost 5 bases and 5 bases respectively, with 10 bases between them. The CDR3 has 13 amino acids. Looked up from germline, CDR1 is SGHRS and CDR2 is YFSETQ. The CDR3 loop is CASRRGMNEKLFF. In DNA, the CDR3 is TGCGCCAGCAGAAGGGGAATGAATGAAAAACTGTTTTTT. Full variable domain (missing parts from reference TRBV5-1 and TRBJ1-4): KAGVTQTPRYLIKTRGQQVTLSCSPISGHRSVSWYQQTPGQGLQFLFEYFSETQRNKGNFPGRFSGRQFSNSRSEMNVSTLELGDSALYLCASRRGMNEKLFFGSGTQLSVL.

The V call is TRBV7-9, the J call TRBJ2-5, with D maybe TRBD1 (6 bases). The V end was cut by 5 bases, the J end by 2 bases, with 12 bases between. This CDR3 is built from 14 residues. Germline values: CDR1 SEHNR, CDR2 FQNEAQ (reference sequence). The CDR3 region has the DNA TGTGCCAGCAGCGACGGACAGTTACAAGAGACCCAGTACTTC. Residues: CASSDGQLQETQYF. Filled out from reference TRBV7-9 and TRBJ2-5, the complete variable domain reads DTGVSQNPRHKITKRGQNVTFRCDPISEHNRLYWYRQTLGQGPEFLTYFQNEAQLEKSRLLSDRFSAERPKGSFSTLEIQRTEQGDSAMYLCASSDGQLQETQYFGPGTRLLVL.

This clone was detected only a few times. The rearrangement links TRBV4-3 to TRBJ2-2; 12 bases match TRBD1. CDR1 LGHNA and CDR2 YSLEER come from the germline V gene. Trimming cost V 0 bases and J 3 bases; bases outside gene matches: 11. The length of the CDR3 is 20 residues. The CDR3 region is CASSQDYPGGTGGYTGELFF. CDR3 nucleotides: TGCGCCAGCAGCCAAGACTACCCCGGCGGGACAGGGGGCTACACCGGGGAGCTGTTTTTT.

The chain links TRBV21-1 to TRBJ2-5; TRBD2 was called by the table and not checked on the DNA. TRBV21-1 is a pseudogene locus. This CDR3 has 17 amino acids. For the CDR3, the DNA is TGTGCCAGCAGCAAAGTGGCGGGACTAGAGTACCAAGAGACCCAGTACTTC. It translates to CASSKVAGLEYQETQYF.

The genes are TRBV7-6 and TRBJ2-7; D is perhaps TRBD2 (6 bases). The CDR3 runs 15 residues. V lost 6 bases to trimming and J lost 0 bases, with 15 bases between them. The germline gives CDR1 SGHVS, CDR2 FNYEAQ. The CDR3 here is CASRAQEGNSYEQYF. CDR3 nucleotides: TGTGCCAGCAGGGCGCAGGAGGGTAACTCCTACGAGCAGTACTTC.

The chain links TRBV27 to TRBJ1-4; D uncertain. This CDR3 region has 14 residues. V lost 2 bases and J lost 5, with 9 bases in between. CDR1 and CDR2 (germline): MNHEY, SMNVEV (reference sequence). The CDR3 sequence: CASSLIPGNEKLFF. CDR3 bases: TGTGCCAGCAGTTTAATCCCGGGGAATGAAAAACTGTTTTTT. Full variable domain (outside the CDR3, taken from reference TRBV27 and TRBJ1-4): EAQVTQNPRYLITVTGKKLTVTCSQNMNHEYMSWYRQDPGLGLRQIYYSMNVEVTDKGDVPEGYKVSRKEKRNFPLILESPSPNQTSLYFCASSLIPGNEKLFFGSGTQLSVL.

The chain carries TRBV5-1 and TRBJ2-1; 7 nucleotides line up with TRBD2. The junction had 15 bases not matched to a gene; V was cut back by 4 bases and J by 8 bases. The length of the CDR3 is 16 residues. The germline V gene encodes CDR1 SGHRS and CDR2 YFSETQ. As DNA, the CDR3 is TGCGCCAGCAGCCCCACGTGGGGGGGATCTCGTGATGAGCAGTTCTTC. Protein sequence: CASSPTWGGSRDEQFF.

The chain employs TRBV2 and TRBJ2-2; D is perhaps TRBD2 (7 bases). The ends were cut back, 5 bases at V and 4 bases at J, with 23 bases in the middle. Looked up from germline, CDR1 is SNHLY and CDR2 is FYNNEI. The CDR3 consists of 18 residues. CDR3 region: CASSQFPGGPGSTGELFF. The CDR3 nucleotides read TGTGCCAGCAGTCAATTCCCCGGGGGGCCGGGGAGCACCGGGGAGCTGTTTTTT.